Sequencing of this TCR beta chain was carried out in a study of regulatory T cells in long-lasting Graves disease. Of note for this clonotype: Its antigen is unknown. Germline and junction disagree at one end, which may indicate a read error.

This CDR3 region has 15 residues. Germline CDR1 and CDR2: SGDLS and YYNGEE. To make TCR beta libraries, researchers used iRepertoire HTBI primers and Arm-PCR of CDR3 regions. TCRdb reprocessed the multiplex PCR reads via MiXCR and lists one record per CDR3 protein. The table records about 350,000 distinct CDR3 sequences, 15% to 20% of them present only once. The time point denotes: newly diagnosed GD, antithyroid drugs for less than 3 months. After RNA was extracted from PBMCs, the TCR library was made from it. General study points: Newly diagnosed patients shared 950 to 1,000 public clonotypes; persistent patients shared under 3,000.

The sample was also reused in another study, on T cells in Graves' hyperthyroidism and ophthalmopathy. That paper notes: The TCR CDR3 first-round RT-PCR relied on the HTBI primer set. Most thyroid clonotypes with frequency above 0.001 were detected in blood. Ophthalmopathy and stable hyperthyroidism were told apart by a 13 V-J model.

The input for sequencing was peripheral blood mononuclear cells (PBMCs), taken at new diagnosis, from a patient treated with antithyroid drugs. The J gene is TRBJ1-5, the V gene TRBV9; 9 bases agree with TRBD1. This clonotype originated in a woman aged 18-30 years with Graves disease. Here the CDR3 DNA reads TGTGCCAGCAGCGTAACAGGGGGCGCGTCTCAGCCCCCGCATTTT. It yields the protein CASSVTGGASQPPHF.